This TCR beta chain was found in a study of blood T cell repertoires in COVID-19. Study overall: Acute-phase and convalescent COVID-19 samples originated in the United States, Italy and Spain. The cDNA or gDNA used as material had been derived from T cells, B-cell-depleted T cells, or PBMCs.

Original analysis: Amplification with reference gene primers provided the estimates of nucleated cell counts. Method: immunoSEQ multiplex PCR; TCRdb's copy keeps in-frame clones and lacks some. That table furnishes V, J and clone size, whereas the DNA furnished D and trimming. The sample contains under 150,000 clones, approximately 90% of which appear only once. This CDR3 is built from 14 residues. J was trimmed by 4 bases and V by 3 bases; bases with no gene match: 3. Germline V CDR1 and CDR2: SGDLS, YYNGEE. Input material: peripheral blood. This sequence joins TRBV9 and TRBJ1-5, with TRBD1 matching 8 bases. This TCR was recovered from a human donor in a cohort sampled during active COVID-19. The CDR3, as DNA: TGTGCCAGCAGCGGAACAGGGGGGAATCAGCCCCAGCATTTT. Translation: CASSGTGGNQPQHF. Full variable domain (remainder filled in from reference TRBV9 and TRBJ1-5): DSGVTQTPKHLITATGQRVTLRCSPRSGDLSVYWYQQSLDQGLQFLIQYYNGEERAKGNILERFSAQQFPDLHSELNLSSLELGDSALYFCASSGTGGNQPQHFGDGTRLSIL.